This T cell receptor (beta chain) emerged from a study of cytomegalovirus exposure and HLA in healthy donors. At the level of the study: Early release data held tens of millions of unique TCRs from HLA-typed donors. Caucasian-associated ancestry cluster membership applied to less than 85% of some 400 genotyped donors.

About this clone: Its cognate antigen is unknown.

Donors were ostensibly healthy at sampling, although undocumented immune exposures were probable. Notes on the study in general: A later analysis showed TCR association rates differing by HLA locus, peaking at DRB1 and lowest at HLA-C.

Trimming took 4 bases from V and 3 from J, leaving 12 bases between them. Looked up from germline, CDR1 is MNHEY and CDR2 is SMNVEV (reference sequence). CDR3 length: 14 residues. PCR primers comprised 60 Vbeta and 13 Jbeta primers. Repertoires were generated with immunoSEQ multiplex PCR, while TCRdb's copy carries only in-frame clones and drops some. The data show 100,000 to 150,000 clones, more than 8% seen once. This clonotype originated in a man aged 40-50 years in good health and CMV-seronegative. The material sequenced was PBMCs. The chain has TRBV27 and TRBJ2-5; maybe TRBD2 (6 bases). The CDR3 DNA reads TGTGCCAGCAGTTCGACATGGGAGGAAGAGACCCAGTACTTC. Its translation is CASSSTWEEETQYF.